This T cell receptor (beta chain) was recovered during a study of blood T cell repertoires in COVID-19. Sequenced by immunoSEQ multiplex PCR; TCRdb stores in-frame clones only, minus some. The sample lists fewer than 300,000 clones, around nine tenths occurring once. Sequenced: peripheral blood. The sequence came from a woman aged 40 to 50 who had recovered from COVID-19.

The CDR3 region is CASSPGGSRTRGTQYF. The CDR3, as DNA: TGTGCCAGCAGCCCGGGGGGTTCGCGGACCCGGGGGACCCAGTACTTC. The chain recombines TRBV7-2 with TRBJ2-5, with 7 bases aligning to TRBD2. The CDR3 contains 16 residues. Trimming took 5 bases from V and 7 from J; bases not matched to a gene: 16. The germline CDR1 and CDR2 sequences are SGHTA and FQGNSA.